The 18 T cell receptor beta chains below come from one sample, sequenced in a study of regulatory T cells in long-lasting Graves disease. Construction of the TCR beta libraries employed iRepertoire HTBI primers in conjunction with Arm-PCR of CDR3 regions. A single record per CDR3 protein comes from TCRdb applying MiXCR to the multiplex PCR reads. This sample has approximately 540,000 distinct CDR3 sequences; 12% occur once, and the top ten carry around 10%. As to time point: newly diagnosed GD, antithyroid drugs for less than 3 months. After RNA was extracted from PBMCs, the TCR library was made from it. These data are also associated with another study on T cells in Graves' hyperthyroidism and ophthalmopathy.

Sequenced material: peripheral blood mononuclear cells (PBMCs), taken at new diagnosis, from a patient treated with antithyroid drugs. The source is a woman aged 30 to 39 with Graves disease.

This clonotype was recorded at least ten times. The chain couples TRBV20-1 to TRBJ1-1; TRBD1 matches at 7 bases. V lost 6 bases, J lost 8 bases, and 12 bases stayed unmatched. The CDR3 covers 13 residues. Germline CDR1 is DFQATT and CDR2 is SNEGSKA (reference sequence). CDR3 nucleotides: TGCAGTGCCGCCCGGGGAGGGGGCCGGGAAGCTTTCTTT. This sequence encodes CSAARGGGREAFF.

The V call is TRBV19, the J call TRBJ2-3, with TRBD1 matching over 7 bases. Trimming took 4 bases from V and 3 from J; bases not matched to a gene: 4. This CDR3 spans 14 amino acids. Germline V gene sequence: CDR1 LNHDA, CDR2 SQIVND (reference sequence). The CDR3 region is CASSTDRATDTQYF. Here the CDR3 DNA reads TGTGCCAGTAGTACAGACAGGGCGACAGATACGCAGTATTTT.

In this sample, this clonotype turned up many times. This sequence joins TRBV24-1 and TRBJ2-5; 9 positions agree with TRBD1. The junction had 4 bases not matched to a gene; V was cut back by 3 bases and J by 3 bases. Germline lookup yields CDR1 KGHDR and CDR2 SFDVKD. The CDR3 is 15 amino acids. The CDR3 nucleotides read TGTGCCACCAGTGATACCCGGACAGGGGAAGAGACCCAGTACTTC. Protein: CATSDTRTGEETQYF.

The rearrangement uses TRBV6-2 or TRBV6-3 and TRBJ2-6; the match to TRBD1 covers 8 bases. CDR1 is MNHEY, CDR2 SVGEGT, per germline. V shed 5 bases, J shed 1 base, and the junction held 7 bases outside the gene matches. The CDR3 is 17 residues long. DNA of the CDR3: TGTGCCAGCAGTGGGACAGGAATAGGGTCTGGGGCCAACGTCCTGACTTTC. Amino acids: CASSGTGIGSGANVLTF.

This clonotype was recorded at least ten times. The chain's CDR3 is CASSTNDRIYNEQFF. In DNA, the CDR3 is TGTGCCAGTAGTACCAACGACCGCATATACAATGAGCAGTTCTTC. The rearrangement links TRBV19 to TRBJ2-1; no clear D. CDR3 length: 15 residues. Germline V gene sequence: CDR1 LNHDA, CDR2 SQIVND (reference sequence). V was pared by 4 bases and J by 4 bases, with 14 bases between.

This clonotype was observed at least ten times. The chain employs TRBV5-4 and TRBJ2-3, with 11 nucleotides matching TRBD2. The CDR3 has 15 amino acids. The V gene's germline CDR1 is SGHNT and CDR2 YYREEE (reference sequence). V lost 5 bases to trimming and J lost 3 bases; unmatched junction nucleotides: 5. CDR3 protein: CASSFRLAGTDTQYF. CDR3 in DNA: TGTGCCAGCAGTTTTAGACTAGCGGGGACAGATACGCAGTATTTT.

Ten or more counts support this clonotype. The chain carries TRBV6-5 and TRBJ1-5; D gene unclear. With 2 bases removed from V and 0 bases from J, the gap between germline ends came to 11 bases. The CDR3 runs 16 residues. From germline, CDR1 is MNHEY and CDR2 SVGAGI. Here the CDR3 reads CASSYGFGVSNQPQHF. DNA for the CDR3: TGTGCCAGCAGTTACGGTTTTGGGGTTAGCAATCAGCCCCAGCATTTT.

This clonotype was counted only a few times. This sequence joins TRBV9 and TRBJ2-1; 11 bases line up with TRBD2. This CDR3 has 16 residues. Germline loops: CDR1 SGDLS, CDR2 YYNGEE. V was pared by 0 bases and J by 7 bases, with 6 bases of the junction left unmatched. The CDR3 is CASSVVVAGGSNEQFF. CDR3 nucleotide sequence: TGTGCCAGCAGCGTAGTGGTAGCGGGAGGGTCTAATGAGCAGTTCTTC.

This clonotype was observed at least ten times. V gene TRBV29-1 combines with J gene TRBJ1-1; no reliable D call. Germline V gene data show CDR1 as SQVTM and CDR2 as ANQGSEA. Trimming shortened V by 0 bases and J by 10 bases, and 6 bases separated the two germline ends. CDR3 length: 10 residues. The CDR3 DNA reads as TGCAGCGTTGAAGATGCCAGAGCTTTCTTT. Translating it yields CSVEDARAFF. Looking up the rest from reference TRBV29-1 and TRBJ1-1 gives the full variable domain: SAVISQKPSRDICQRGTSLTIQCQVDSQVTMMFWYRQQPGQSLTLIATANQGSEATYESGFVIDKFPISRPNLTFSTLTVSNMSPEDSSIYLCSVEDARAFFGQGTRLTVV.

In its sample, this clonotype was seen many times. This chain joins TRBV6-9 and TRBJ1-2; perhaps TRBD1 as D (6 bases). This CDR3 spans 14 amino acids. The V and J ends lost 4 bases and 3 bases respectively, with 12 bases between them. Germline V gene lookup returns CDR1 MNHGY and CDR2 SVAAGI. In DNA form, the CDR3 reads TGTGCCAGCAGTTCTCCCGGGACACACTATGGCTACACCTTC. It yields the protein CASSSPGTHYGYTF.

The table lists this clonotype with many counts. This rearrangement joins TRBV7-9 to TRBJ2-1; no firm D call. Germline loops: CDR1 SEHNR, CDR2 FQNEAQ (reference sequence). The CDR3 spans 18 residues. Trimming took off 1 base at V and 9 bases at J, with 25 bases between the two ends. The CDR3 reads CASSLGLRRPSGIPEQFF. CDR3 DNA: TGTGCCAGCAGCTTAGGACTGAGGCGTCCCAGTGGTATCCCTGAGCAGTTCTTC.

Note on this clonotype: A read error may account for a junction end that differs from germline. The CDR3 sequence is CASTLERPGTESSYEQYF. CDR3 nucleotides: TGCGCCAGCACCTTGGAGCGGCCCGGGACAGAGAGCTCCTACGAGCAGTACTTC. V usage is TRBV5-1 and J usage is TRBJ2-7; 7 bases are shared with TRBD1. The germline gives CDR1 SGHRS, CDR2 YFSETQ. CDR3 length equals 18 residues.

The sample holds many counts of this clonotype. The chain joins TRBV2 to TRBJ2-1; TRBD1 matches 10 bases. Germline V lookup: CDR1 SNHLY, CDR2 FYNNEI. This CDR3 has 14 amino acids. With V trimmed by 8 bases and J by 3 bases, 4 bases remained unmatched. The chain's CDR3 is CASLRDRGYNEQFF. CDR3 nucleotide sequence: TGTGCCAGCCTACGGGACAGGGGCTACAATGAGCAGTTCTTC.

This clonotype was detected ten times or more. The rearrangement links TRBV6-1 to TRBJ2-7, with D possibly being TRBD2 (6 bases). CDR1 is MNHNS, CDR2 SASEGT, per germline. The CDR3 has 12 amino acids. Deletions cut 8 bases from V and 3 bases from J, with 11 bases between. The CDR3 loop reads CASGLQVYEQYF. Written as DNA, the CDR3 is TGTGCCAGCGGACTACAGGTCTACGAGCAGTACTTC.

This clonotype has more than one count but fewer than ten. The V gene is TRBV3-1, the J gene TRBJ2-7; TRBD2 matches at 12 bases. The CDR3 is made up of 16 amino acids. The V gene end was trimmed by 3 bases and the J gene end by 2 bases; junction bases not matched to a gene: 5. The germline gives CDR1 LGHDT, CDR2 YNNKEL (reference sequence). CDR3 residues: CASSQGTSGPPYEQYF. CDR3 DNA: TGTGCCAGCAGCCAGGGGACTAGCGGGCCCCCCTACGAGCAGTACTTC.

This clonotype showed up just a few times. One junction end disagrees with the germline gene, perhaps due to a read error. The chain joins TRBV5-1 to TRBJ2-7, with 11 bases lining up with TRBD2. The CDR3 has 16 amino acids. Germline CDR1 is SGHRS and CDR2 is YFSETQ. The CDR3 nucleotides are TGCGCCAGCAGCAGTGCCGGGACTAGCGGTTTCTACGAGCAGTCCTTC. Amino acids: CASSSAGTSGFYEQSF.

This clonotype was observed a few times. This chain joins TRBV6-5 and TRBJ1-3; unclear D gene. CDR3 length equals 16 residues. The V and J ends lost 0 bases and 2 bases respectively, with 11 bases between them. Germline CDR1 and CDR2: MNHEY and SVGAGI. The CDR3 DNA reads TGTGCCAGCAGTTACTCCCGACCGGACGCTGGAAACACCATATATTTT. It codes for CASSYSRPDAGNTIYF.

This clonotype was observed many times. This chain links TRBV19 with TRBJ1-5; D is unresolved. Germline V CDR1 and CDR2: LNHDA, SQIVND (reference sequence). The length of the CDR3 is 14 residues. V was pared by 3 bases and J by 4 bases, with 10 bases between. CDR3 nucleotides: TGTGCCAGTAGTATTTTCAGTGGAAATCAGCCCCAGCATTTT. Translating gives CASSIFSGNQPQHF.